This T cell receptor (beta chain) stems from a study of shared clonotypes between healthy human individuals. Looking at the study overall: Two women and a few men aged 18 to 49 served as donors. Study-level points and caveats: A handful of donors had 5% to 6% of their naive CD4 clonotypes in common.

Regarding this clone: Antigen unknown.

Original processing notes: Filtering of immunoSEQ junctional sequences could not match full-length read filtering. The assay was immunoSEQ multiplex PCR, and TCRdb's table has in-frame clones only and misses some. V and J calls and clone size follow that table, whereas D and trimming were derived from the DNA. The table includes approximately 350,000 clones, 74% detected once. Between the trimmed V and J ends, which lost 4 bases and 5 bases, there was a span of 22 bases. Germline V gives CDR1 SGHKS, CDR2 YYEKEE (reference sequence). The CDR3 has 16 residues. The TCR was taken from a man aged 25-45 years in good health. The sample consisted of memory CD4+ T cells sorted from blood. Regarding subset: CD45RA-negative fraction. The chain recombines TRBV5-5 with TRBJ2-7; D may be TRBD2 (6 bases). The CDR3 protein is CASSRTGLTSPHEQYF. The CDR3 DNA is TGTGCCAGCAGCCGTACGGGACTTACGAGCCCCCACGAGCAGTACTTC.